Reported below is one T cell receptor beta chain. It has no known antigen specificity. Base qualities are not recorded, but no much larger clone differs from it by a single base. According to the study, the label for this sample's treatment or condition signals: 19 received Ad26.COV2.S at low or high dose, single or two shots; roughly five received placebo; per-sample allocation not given. For vaccine and placebo recipients, the sequenced repertoires came from samples collected on day 63 after the first injection. In Cohort 1b, roughly 26 adults aged 18-55 years were enrolled at a single site in Boston, USA, between 29 July and 7 August 2020. Ad26.COV2.S was a replication-incompetent adenovirus type 26 vector expressing a prefusion-stabilized SARS-CoV-2 spike protein from the original Wuhan strain. The sample belongs to a study of Ad26.COV2.S vaccination and SARS-CoV-2 variants (dated by TCRdb to about 2021). Turning to the overall study: Vaccine-arm donors came from COV1001, a multicentre, randomized, double-blind, placebo-controlled phase I-IIa trial of Ad26.COV2.S in healthy adults. Dosing of Ad26.COV2.S was intramuscular, at either 5x10^10 or 1x10^11 viral particles, delivered as one shot or as two shots spaced 56 days apart. TCRbeta repertoire sequencing was used to assess the specificity and breadth of SARS-CoV-2-reactive T cell receptors after Ad26.COV2.S vaccination. A total of around 32 samples were included in the TCR-sequenced set, comprising roughly 19 Ad26.COV2.S vaccine recipients, 5 placebo recipients and 8 SARS-CoV-2 convalescent individuals. Trial participants were randomized into five groups of five: low-dose or high-dose Ad26.COV2.S given once or twice, or placebo on both occasions. Throughout the experiments and outcome assessment, investigators stayed blinded to trial group allocation.

V is reduced by 5 bases and J by 11 bases, leaving a spacing of 12 bases between them. CDR1 and CDR2 are read off the germline V gene (reference sequence) as LNHDA and SQIVND. Measured from the cysteine to the phenylalanine, the CDR3 is 11 residues long. Only the CDR3 DNA is retained, 33 bases long and in frame from the first base. The immunoSEQ Assay was used to sequence TCRbeta CDR3 regions. After extraction, genomic DNA underwent amplification by bias-controlled multiplex PCR, followed by high-throughput sequencing. On the authors' methods: To quantify the absolute abundance of each unique TCRbeta CDR3 region, sequences were collapsed and filtered. T cell fraction was estimated by normalization of TCRbeta template counts to usable DNA, with usable DNA being measured through amplification of reference genes present in all nucleated cells. Repertoire TCRs were annotated as SARS-CoV-2-specific by exact matching of V gene, CDR3 amino acid sequence and J gene to a known reactive TCR set. The reference SARS-CoV-2 TCR set was obtained from MIRA and was filtered for enrichment in COVID-19-positive ImmuneCODE repertoires, whereby public or cross-reactive TCRs were removed. Drawing on the MIRA antigens, annotated TCRs were analysed further at the level of specific ORF or position within ORF. Depth was the summed frequency of annotated unique rearrangements, while breadth was defined as annotated unique rearrangements over total unique productive rearrangements. Two-sided Wilcoxon rank-sum tests were applied when comparing TCR breadth between groups. This immuneACCESS table, as held by TCRdb, lists in-frame sequences with V and J called but not all clones. Of the missing ones, under half trace to an unresolved V gene in checked studies; the others have no known cause. D and trimming come from the DNA, and the V and J calls and clone size come from that table. In all, the sample holds around 240,000 clones, and around nine tenths of those were seen once. Around a tenth of the sample is in the top ten clones.

General findings and caveats noted by the study authors: Substantial breadth of spike-specific CD8+ and CD4+ T cell responses was reported after vaccination. Vaccine and placebo recipients had similar non-spike TCR breadth, a finding consistent with the vaccine containing only spike. According to the authors, total T cell responses may have been underestimated by the TCR breadth and depth analyses. The study was not powered for comparison of responses between vaccine doses or regimens. Spike-specific TCR breadth was higher in Ad26.COV2.S recipients than in placebo recipients (P = 0.0014).

This receptor was taken from a person between 18 and 60 years old who received the Ad26.COV2.S COVID-19 vaccine or a placebo. The chain was built from TRBV19 and TRBJ1-2; the D region possibly corresponds to TRBD1 (6 bases align). The sequencing used peripheral blood, collected in a trial of Ad26.COV2.S vaccine versus placebo. The sequenced DNA is TGTGCCAGTAGTGCGGACAGAGAATACACCTTC. This codes for CASSADREYTF.